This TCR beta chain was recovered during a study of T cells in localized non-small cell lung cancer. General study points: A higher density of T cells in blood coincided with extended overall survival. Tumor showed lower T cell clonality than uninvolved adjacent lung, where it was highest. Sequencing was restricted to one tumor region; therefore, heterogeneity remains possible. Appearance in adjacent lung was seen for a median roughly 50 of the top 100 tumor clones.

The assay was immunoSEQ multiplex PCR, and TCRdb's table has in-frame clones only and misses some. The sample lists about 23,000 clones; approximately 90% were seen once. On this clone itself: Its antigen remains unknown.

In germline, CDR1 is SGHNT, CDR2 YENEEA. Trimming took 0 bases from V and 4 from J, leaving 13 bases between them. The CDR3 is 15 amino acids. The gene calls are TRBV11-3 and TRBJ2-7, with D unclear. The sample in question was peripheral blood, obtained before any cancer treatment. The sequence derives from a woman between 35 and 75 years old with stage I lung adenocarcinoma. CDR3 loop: CASSLDEVKDYEQYF. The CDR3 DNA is TGTGCCAGCAGCTTAGATGAGGTCAAGGATTACGAGCAGTACTTC.